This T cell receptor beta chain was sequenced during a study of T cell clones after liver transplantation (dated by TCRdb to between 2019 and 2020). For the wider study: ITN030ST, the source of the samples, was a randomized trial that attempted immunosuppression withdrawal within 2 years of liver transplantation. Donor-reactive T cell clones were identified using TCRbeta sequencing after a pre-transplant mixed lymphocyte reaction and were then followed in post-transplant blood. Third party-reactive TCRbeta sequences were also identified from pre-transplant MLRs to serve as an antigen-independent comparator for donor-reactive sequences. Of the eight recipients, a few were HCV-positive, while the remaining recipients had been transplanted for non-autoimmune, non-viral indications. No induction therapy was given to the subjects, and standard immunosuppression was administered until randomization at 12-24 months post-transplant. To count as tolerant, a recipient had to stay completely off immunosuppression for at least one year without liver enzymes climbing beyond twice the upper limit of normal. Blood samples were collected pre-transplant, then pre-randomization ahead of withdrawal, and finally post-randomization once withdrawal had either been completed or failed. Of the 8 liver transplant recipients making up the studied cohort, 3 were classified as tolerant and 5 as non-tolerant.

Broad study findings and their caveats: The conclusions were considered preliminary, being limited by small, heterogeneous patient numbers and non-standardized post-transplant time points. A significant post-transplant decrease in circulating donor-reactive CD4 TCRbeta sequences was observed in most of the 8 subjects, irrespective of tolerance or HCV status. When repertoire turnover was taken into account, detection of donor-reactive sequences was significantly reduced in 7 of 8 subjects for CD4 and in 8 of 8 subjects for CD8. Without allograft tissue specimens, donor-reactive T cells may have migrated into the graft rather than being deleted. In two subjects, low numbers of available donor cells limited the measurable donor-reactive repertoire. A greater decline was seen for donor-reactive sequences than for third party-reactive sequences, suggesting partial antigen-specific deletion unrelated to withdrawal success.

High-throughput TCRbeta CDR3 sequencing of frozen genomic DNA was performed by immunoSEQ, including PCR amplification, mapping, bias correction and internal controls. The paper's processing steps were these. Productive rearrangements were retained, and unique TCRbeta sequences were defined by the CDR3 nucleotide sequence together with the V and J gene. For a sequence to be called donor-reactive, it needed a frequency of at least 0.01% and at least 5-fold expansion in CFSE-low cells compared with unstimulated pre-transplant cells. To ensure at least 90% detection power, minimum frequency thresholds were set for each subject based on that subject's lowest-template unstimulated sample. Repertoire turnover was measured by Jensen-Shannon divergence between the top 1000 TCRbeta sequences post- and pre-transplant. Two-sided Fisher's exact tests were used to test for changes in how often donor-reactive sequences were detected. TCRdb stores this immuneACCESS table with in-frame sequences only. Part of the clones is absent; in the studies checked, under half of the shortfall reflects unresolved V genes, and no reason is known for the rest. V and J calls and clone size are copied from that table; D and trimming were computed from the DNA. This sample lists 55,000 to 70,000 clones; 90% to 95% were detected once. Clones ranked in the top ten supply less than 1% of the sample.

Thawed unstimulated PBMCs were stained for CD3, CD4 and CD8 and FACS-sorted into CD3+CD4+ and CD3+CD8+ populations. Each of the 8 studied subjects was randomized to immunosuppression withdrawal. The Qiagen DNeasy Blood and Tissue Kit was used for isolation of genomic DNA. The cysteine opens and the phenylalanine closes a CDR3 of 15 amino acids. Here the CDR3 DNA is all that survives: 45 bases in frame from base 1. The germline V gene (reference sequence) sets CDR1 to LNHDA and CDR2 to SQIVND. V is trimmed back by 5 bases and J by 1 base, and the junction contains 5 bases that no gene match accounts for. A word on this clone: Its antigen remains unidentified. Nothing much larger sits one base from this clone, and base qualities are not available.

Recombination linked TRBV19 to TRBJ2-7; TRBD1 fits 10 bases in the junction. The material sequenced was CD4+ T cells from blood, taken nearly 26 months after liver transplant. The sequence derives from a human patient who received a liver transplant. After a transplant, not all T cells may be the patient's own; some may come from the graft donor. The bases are TGTGCCAGTAGTCCCGGGACAGGGGCATCCTACGAGCAGTACTTC. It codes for CASSPGTGASYEQYF.